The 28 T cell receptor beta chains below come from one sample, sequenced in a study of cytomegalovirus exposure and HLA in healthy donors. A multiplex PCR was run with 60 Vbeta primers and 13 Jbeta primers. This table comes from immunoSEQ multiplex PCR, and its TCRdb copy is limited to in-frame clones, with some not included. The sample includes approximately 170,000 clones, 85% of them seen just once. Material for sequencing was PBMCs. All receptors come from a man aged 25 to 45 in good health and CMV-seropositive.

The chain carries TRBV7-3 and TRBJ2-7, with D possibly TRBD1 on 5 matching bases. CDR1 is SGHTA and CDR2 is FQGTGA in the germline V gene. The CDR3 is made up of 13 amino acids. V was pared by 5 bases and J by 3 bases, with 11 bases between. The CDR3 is CASSTGPGYEQYF. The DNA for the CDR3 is TGTGCCAGCAGCACAGGACCAGGCTACGAGCAGTACTTC.

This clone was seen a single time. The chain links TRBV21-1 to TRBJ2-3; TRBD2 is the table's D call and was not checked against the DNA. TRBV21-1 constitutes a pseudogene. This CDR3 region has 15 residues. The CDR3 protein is CASSPPAGAPDTQYF. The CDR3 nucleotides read TGTGCCAGCAGCCCCCCGGCGGGAGCCCCAGATACGCAGTATTTT.

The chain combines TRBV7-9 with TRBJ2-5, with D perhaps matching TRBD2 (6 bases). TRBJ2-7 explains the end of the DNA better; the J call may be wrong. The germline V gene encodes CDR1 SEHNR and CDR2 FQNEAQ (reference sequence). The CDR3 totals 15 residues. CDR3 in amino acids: CASSFREAQTYEQYF. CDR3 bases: TGTGCCAGCAGCTTCAGGGAGGCCCAAACCTACGAGCAGTACTTC.

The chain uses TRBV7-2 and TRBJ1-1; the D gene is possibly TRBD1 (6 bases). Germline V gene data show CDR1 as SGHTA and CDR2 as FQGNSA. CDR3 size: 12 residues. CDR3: CGWGGRNTEAFF. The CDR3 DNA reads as TGTGGTTGGGGGGGGCGGAACACTGAAGCTTTCTTT. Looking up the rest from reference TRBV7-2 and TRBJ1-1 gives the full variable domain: GAGVSQSPSNKVTEKGKDVELRCDPISGHTALYWYRQSLGQGLEFLIYFQGNSAPDKSGLPSDRFSAERTGGSVSTLTIQRTQQEDSAVYLCGWGGRNTEAFFGQGTRLTVV.

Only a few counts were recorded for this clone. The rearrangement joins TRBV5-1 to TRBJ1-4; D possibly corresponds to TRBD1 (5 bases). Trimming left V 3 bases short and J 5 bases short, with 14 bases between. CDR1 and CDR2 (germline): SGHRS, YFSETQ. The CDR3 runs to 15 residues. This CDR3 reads CASSWGGAKNEKLFF. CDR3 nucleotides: TGCGCCAGCAGCTGGGGAGGGGCGAAAAATGAAAAACTGTTTTTT.

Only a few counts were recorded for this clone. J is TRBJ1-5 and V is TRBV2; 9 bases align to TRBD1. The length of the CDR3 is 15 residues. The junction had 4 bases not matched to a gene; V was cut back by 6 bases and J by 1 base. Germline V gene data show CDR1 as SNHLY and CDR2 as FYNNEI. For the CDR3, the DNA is TGTGCCAGCAGGTCACAGGGGGCCAGCAATCAGCCCCAGCATTTT. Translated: CASRSQGASNQPQHF. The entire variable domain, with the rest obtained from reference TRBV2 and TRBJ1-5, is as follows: EPEVTQTPSHQVTQMGQEVILRCVPISNHLYFYWYRQILGQKVEFLVSFYNNEISEKSEIFDDQFSVERPDGSNFTLKIRSTKLEDSAMYFCASRSQGASNQPQHFGDGTRLSIL.

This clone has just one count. Here the CDR3 DNA reads TGTGCCAGCAGCGTAGACGCGGGAGGTAACAATGAGCAGTTCTTC. Its protein is CASSVDAGGNNEQFF. J is TRBJ2-1 and V is TRBV9; 8 bases are a match to TRBD2. J gave up 5 bases and V 0 bases, and 4 bases lay outside the gene matches. This CDR3 has 15 amino acids. Germline CDR1 reads SGDLS; CDR2 reads YYNGEE. Using reference TRBV9 and TRBJ2-1 for the parts outside the CDR3, the full variable domain is DSGVTQTPKHLITATGQRVTLRCSPRSGDLSVYWYQQSLDQGLQFLIQYYNGEERAKGNILERFSAQQFPDLHSELNLSSLELGDSALYFCASSVDAGGNNEQFFGPGTRLTVL.

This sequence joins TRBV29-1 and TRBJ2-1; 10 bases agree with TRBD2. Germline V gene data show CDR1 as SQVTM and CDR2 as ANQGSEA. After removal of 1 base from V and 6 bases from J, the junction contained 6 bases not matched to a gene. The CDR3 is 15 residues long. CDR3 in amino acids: CSVEVSGRASNEQFF. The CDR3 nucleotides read TGCAGCGTTGAAGTAAGCGGGAGGGCCAGCAATGAGCAGTTCTTC.

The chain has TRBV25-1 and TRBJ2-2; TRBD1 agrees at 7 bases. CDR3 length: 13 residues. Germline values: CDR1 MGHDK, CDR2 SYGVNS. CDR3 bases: TGTGCTTATGGACAGGCGAACACCGGGGAGCTGTTTTTT. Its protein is CAYGQANTGELFF.

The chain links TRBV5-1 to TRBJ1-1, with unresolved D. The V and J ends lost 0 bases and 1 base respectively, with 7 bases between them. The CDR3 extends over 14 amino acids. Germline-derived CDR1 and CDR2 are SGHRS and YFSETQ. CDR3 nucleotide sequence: TGCGCCAGCAGCTTGGATACAACGAACACTGAAGCTTTCTTT. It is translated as CASSLDTTNTEAFF.

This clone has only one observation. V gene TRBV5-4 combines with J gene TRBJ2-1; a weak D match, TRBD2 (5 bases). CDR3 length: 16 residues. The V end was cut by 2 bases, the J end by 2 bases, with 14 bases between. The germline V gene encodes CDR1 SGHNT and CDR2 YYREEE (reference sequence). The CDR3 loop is CASSFGRPGAYNEQFF. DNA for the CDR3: TGTGCCAGCAGCTTCGGCCGACCCGGGGCCTACAATGAGCAGTTCTTC.

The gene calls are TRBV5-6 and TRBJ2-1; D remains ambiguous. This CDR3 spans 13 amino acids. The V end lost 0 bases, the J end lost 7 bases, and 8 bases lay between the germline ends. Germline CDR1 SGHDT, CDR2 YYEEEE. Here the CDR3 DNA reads TGTGCCAGCAGCTTGGCCAGGTGGAATGAGCAGTTCTTC. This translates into CASSLARWNEQFF.

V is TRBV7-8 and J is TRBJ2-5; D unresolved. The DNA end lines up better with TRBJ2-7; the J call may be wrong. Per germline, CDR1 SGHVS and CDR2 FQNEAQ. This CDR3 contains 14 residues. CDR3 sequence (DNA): TGTGCCAGCAGCTTAGGCGGTGTTGCCTACGAGCAGTACTTC. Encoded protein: CASSLGGVAYEQYF.

The CDR3 reads CASSLKGQGATGELFF. The DNA for the CDR3 is TGTGCCAGCAGCTTGAAGGGACAGGGGGCCACCGGGGAGCTGTTTTTT. This chain links TRBV7-9 with TRBJ2-2; 12 positions agree with TRBD1. Germline trimming cut 3 bases from V and 4 bases from J; bases unmatched to any gene: 3. CDR1 and CDR2 (germline): SEHNR, FQNEAQ (reference sequence). The CDR3 has 16 amino acids.

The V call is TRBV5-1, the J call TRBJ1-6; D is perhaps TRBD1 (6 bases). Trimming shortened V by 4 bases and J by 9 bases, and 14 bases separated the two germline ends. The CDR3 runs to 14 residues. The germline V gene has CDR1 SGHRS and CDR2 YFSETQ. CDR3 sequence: CASSPQGQGSPLHF. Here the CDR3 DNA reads TGCGCCAGCAGCCCCCAGGGGCAGGGTTCACCCCTCCACTTT.

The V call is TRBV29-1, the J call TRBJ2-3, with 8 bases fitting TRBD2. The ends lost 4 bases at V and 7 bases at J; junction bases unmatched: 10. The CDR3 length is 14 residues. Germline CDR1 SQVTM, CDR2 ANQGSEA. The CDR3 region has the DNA TGCAGCGTTGCTCCGGGGGGGGCCGGGAATACGCAGTATTTT. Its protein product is CSVAPGGAGNTQYF.

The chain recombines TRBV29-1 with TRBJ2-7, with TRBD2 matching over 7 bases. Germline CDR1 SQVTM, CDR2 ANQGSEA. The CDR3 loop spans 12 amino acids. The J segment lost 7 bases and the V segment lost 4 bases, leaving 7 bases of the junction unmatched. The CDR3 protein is CSVVGRAGEQYV. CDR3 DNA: TGCAGCGTTGTTGGGAGGGCAGGAGAGCAGTACGTC.

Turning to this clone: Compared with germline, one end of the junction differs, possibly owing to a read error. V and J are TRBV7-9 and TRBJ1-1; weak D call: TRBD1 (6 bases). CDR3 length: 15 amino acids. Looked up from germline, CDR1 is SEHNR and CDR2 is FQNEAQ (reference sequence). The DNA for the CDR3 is TGTTCCAGCAGCTTGGCGGACAGAATGAACACTGAAGCTTTCTTT. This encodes CSSSLADRMNTEAFF.

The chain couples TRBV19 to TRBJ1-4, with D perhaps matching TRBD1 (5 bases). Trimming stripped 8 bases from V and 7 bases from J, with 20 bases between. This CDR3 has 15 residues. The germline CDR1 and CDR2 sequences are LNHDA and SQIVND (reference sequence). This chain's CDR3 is CASPPRVTFIEKLFF. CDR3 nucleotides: TGTGCCAGTCCGCCCAGGGTGACCTTTATTGAAAAACTGTTTTTT.

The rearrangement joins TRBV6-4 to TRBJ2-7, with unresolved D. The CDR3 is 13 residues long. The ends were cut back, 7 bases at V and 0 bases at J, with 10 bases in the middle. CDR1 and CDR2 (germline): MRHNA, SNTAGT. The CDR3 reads CASNKQSSYEQYV. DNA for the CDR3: TGTGCCAGCAATAAACAGAGCTCCTACGAGCAGTACGTC.

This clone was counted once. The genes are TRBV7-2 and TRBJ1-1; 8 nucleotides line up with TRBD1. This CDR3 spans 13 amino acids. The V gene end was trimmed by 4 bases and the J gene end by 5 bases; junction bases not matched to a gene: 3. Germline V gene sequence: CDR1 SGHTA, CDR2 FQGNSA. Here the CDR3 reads CASSSYRGTEAFF. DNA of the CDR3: TGTGCCAGCAGCTCGTACAGGGGGACTGAAGCTTTCTTT. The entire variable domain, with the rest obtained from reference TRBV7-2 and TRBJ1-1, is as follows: GAGVSQSPSNKVTEKGKDVELRCDPISGHTALYWYRQSLGQGLEFLIYFQGNSAPDKSGLPSDRFSAERTGGSVSTLTIQRTQQEDSAVYLCASSSYRGTEAFFGQGTRLTVV.

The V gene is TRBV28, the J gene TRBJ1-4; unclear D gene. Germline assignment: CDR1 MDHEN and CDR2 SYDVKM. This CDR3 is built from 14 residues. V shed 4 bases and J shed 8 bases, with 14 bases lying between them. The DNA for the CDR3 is TGTGCCAGCAGTTCACGCCTTCCAGGCGAAAAACTGTTTTTT. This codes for CASSSRLPGEKLFF. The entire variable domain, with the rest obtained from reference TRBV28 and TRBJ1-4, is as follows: DVKVTQSSRYLVKRTGEKVFLECVQDMDHENMFWYRQDPGLGLRLIYFSYDVKMKEKGDIPEGYSVSREKKERFSLILESASTNQTSMYLCASSSRLPGEKLFFGSGTQLSVL.

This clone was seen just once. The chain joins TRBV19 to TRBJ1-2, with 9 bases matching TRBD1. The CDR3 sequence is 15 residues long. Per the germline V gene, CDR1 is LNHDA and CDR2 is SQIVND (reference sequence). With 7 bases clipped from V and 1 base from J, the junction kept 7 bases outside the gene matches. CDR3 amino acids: CASIPTGGINYGYTF. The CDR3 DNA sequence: TGTGCCAGTATTCCGACAGGGGGTATTAACTATGGCTACACCTTC.

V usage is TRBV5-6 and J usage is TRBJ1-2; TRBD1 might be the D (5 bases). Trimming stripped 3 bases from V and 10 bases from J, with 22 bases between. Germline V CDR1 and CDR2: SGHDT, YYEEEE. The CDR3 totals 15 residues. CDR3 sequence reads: CASSSGGGNSVDYTF. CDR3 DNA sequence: TGTGCCAGCAGCTCGGGGGGAGGGAATAGCGTGGACTACACCTTC. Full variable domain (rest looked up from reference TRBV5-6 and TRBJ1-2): DAGVTQSPTHLIKTRGQQVTLRCSPKSGHDTVSWYQQALGQGPQFIFQYYEEEERQRGNFPDRFSGHQFPNYSSELNVNALLLGDSALYLCASSSGGGNSVDYTFGSGTRLTVV.

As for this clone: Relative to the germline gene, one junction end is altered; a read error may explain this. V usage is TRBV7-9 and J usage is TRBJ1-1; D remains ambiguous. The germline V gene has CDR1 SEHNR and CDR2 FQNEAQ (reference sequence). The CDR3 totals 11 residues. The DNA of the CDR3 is TGTTCCAGCAGCTCGACAATTGAAGCTTTCTTT. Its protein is CSSSSTIEAFF. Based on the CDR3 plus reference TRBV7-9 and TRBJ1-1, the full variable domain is DTGVSQNPRHKITKRGQNVTFRCDPISEHNRLYWYRQTLGQGPEFLTYFQNEAQLEKSRLLSDRFSAERPKGSFSTLEIQRTEQGDSAMYLCSSSSTIEAFFGQGTRLTVV.

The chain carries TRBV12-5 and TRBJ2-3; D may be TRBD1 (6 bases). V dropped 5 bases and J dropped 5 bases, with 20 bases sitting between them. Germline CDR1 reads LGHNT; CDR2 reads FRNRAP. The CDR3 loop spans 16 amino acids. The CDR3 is CASGTTWAGDRDTQYF. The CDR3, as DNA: TGTGCTAGTGGTACCACCTGGGCAGGGGATAGAGATACGCAGTATTTT.

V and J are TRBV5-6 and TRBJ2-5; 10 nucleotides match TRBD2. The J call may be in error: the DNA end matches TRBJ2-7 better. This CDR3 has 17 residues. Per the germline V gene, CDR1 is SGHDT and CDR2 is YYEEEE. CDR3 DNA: TGTGCCAGCAGGAAGCTGTCGGTCAGCGGGGGGGATGGCGAGCAGTACTTC. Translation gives CASRKLSVSGGDGEQYF.

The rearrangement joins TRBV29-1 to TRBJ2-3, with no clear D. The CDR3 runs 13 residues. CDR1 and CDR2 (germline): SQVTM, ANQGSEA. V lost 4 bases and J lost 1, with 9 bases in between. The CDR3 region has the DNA TGCAGCGTTGGTGGAGAGCGCACAGATACGCAGTATTTT. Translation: CSVGGERTDTQYF.